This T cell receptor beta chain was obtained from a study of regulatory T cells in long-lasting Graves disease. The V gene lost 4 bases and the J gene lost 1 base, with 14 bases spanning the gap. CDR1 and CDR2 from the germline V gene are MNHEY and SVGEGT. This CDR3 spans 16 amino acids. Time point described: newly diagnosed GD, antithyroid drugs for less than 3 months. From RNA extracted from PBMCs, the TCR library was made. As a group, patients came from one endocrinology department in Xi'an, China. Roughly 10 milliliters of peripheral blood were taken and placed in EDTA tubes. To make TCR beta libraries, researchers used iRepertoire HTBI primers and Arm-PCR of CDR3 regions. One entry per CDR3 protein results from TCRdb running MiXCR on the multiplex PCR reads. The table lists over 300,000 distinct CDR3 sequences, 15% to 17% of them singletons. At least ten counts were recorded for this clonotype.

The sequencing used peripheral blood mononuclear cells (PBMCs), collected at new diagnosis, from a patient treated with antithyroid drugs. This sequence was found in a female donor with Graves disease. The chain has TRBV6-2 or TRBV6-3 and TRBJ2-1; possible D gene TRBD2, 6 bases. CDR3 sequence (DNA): TGTGCCAGCAGTTTTACCGGGACTCCATCCTACAATGAGCAGTTCTTC. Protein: CASSFTGTPSYNEQFF.